This TCR beta chain was found in a study of T-cell memory formation after mild COVID-19. Overall study results and limits: Mainly CM and EM harbored the contracting CD4+ clones; mainly EMRA harbored the CD8+ ones.

Between the trimmed V and J ends, which lost 8 bases and 8 bases, there was a span of 12 bases. The CDR3 consists of 11 residues. This clonotype appeared a few times. Its antigen is not known. TCRdb used MiXCR to reprocess the 5' RACE reads, holding one entry per CDR3 protein. The sample has 250,000 or so distinct CDR3 sequences, roughly 10% seen once. The sample comprised PBMCs or a T cell subset sorted from them (not recorded which). The source of this sequence is a young man who had mild COVID-19 (a few samples of this study predate the infection). Cell type and time point are not known. The rearrangement joins TRBV12-3 or TRBV12-4 to TRBJ1-2; a possible D gene is TRBD1 (5 bases). DNA for the CDR3: TGTGCCAGCGGCCGGGGCCCGGGCTACACCTTC. Translation gives CASGRGPGYTF.